The 8 T cell receptor beta chains presented below share a single source sample, sequenced in a study of PD-1 blockade in classical Hodgkin lymphoma. Sequenced by immunoSEQ multiplex PCR; TCRdb stores in-frame clones only, minus some. This table has 38,000 or so clones, roughly two thirds appearing once. There was relapse after autologous stem cell transplantation in every patient, and there was variation in brentuximab vedotin exposure. The input for sequencing was peripheral blood mononuclear cells (PBMCs), taken before the second cycle of nivolumab. Every receptor here comes from a human donor with classical Hodgkin lymphoma.

This clone turned up a few times. This chain links TRBV4-1 with TRBJ1-6; a possible D gene is TRBD1 (6 bases). CDR3 size: 18 residues. Germline CDR1 reads MGHRA; CDR2 reads YSYEKL. Deletions cut 4 bases from V and 0 bases from J, with 16 bases between. This CDR3 is CASSLGTPVVSYNSPLHF. CDR3 nucleotides: TGCGCCAGCAGCCTCGGGACACCCGTCGTCTCCTATAATTCACCCCTCCACTTT.

This clone showed up just once. Other DNA sequences in the same sample also yield this CDR3. The CDR3 coding sequence is TGTGCCAGCAGCTTAGCGGGGGCTACCTACAATGAGCAGTTCTTC. As protein: CASSLAGATYNEQFF. The chain carries TRBV5-8 and TRBJ2-1; 8 bases match TRBD2. This CDR3 spans 15 amino acids. V lost 2 bases, J lost 2 bases, and 3 bases stayed unmatched. Germline lookup yields CDR1 SGHTS and CDR2 YDEGEE.

The CDR3 protein is CATSRGKGTGSNEQFF. For the CDR3, the DNA is TGTGCCACCAGCAGAGGTAAAGGGACAGGGTCGAATGAGCAGTTCTTC. The genes are TRBV15 and TRBJ2-1; 9 nucleotides match TRBD1. Germline CDR1 LNHNV, CDR2 YYDKDF (reference sequence). The CDR3 is 16 amino acids. Trimming at V came to 1 base and at J to 7 bases, leaving 8 bases not matched to a gene.

This chain links TRBV18 with TRBJ1-1; 8 nucleotides align to TRBD1. The CDR3 has 16 amino acids. The J segment lost 1 base and the V segment lost 3 bases, leaving 7 bases of the junction unmatched. CDR1 is KGHSH and CDR2 is LQKENI in the germline V gene. The CDR3 nucleotides read TGTGCCAGCTCACCGTACAGGGGGGATTCGAACACTGAAGCTTTCTTT. It is translated as CASSPYRGDSNTEAFF.

V is TRBV28 and J is TRBJ2-5; TRBD2 might be the D (6 bases). The DNA end lines up better with TRBJ2-7; the J call may be wrong. CDR3 size: 15 residues. Per the germline V gene, CDR1 is MDHEN and CDR2 is SYDVKM. The CDR3 nucleotides are TGTGCCAGCAGTTCTGAGGGAGGCACCTCCTACGAGCAGTACTTC. Its translation is CASSSEGGTSYEQYF.

The chain recombines TRBV27 with TRBJ2-6, with 7 bases that match TRBD1. The germline V gene has CDR1 MNHEY and CDR2 SMNVEV (reference sequence). CDR3 length: 16 residues. V dropped 6 bases and J dropped 3; count of bases not matched to a gene: 8. The CDR3 loop is CASRPARGLGANVLTF. The CDR3 nucleotides read TGTGCCAGCAGGCCGGCTAGGGGGCTTGGGGCCAACGTCCTGACTTTC.

This clone is a singleton in its sample. The J gene is TRBJ2-5, the V gene TRBV5-1; a weak D match, TRBD1 (6 bases). The CDR3 sequence is 15 residues long. V lost 8 bases to trimming and J lost 2 bases, with 19 bases between them. CDR1 is SGHRS and CDR2 is YFSETQ in the germline V gene. The CDR3 DNA follows: TGCGCCAGTAAACTAACAGGGATTACGCAAGAGACCCAGTACTTC. Translating it yields CASKLTGITQETQYF.

This chain uses TRBV7-9 with TRBJ2-1; 10 nucleotides agree with TRBD1. The CDR3 has 14 amino acids. CDR1 is SEHNR, CDR2 FQNEAQ, per germline (reference sequence). With V trimmed by 5 bases and J by 6 bases, 4 bases remained unmatched. The CDR3 DNA follows: TGTGCCAGCAGCCTGCGGACAGGGGGCAATGAGCAGTTCTTC. This sequence encodes CASSLRTGGNEQFF.